Detailed here is one T cell receptor beta chain. Authors' processing steps: Scientists estimated how many nucleated cells there were by amplifying reference gene primers. This table comes from immunoSEQ multiplex PCR, and its TCRdb copy is limited to in-frame clones, with some not included. That table supplies the V and J calls and clone size; D and trimming were determined from the DNA. Of some 200,000 clones listed, roughly 84% were seen once; the top ten hold approximately 2.9%. The data belong to a study of blood T cell repertoires in COVID-19. Study in general: The study drew acute and convalescent COVID-19 samples from the United States, Italy and Spain. From T cells, B-cell-depleted T cells, or PBMCs came the material, which was cDNA or gDNA.

The CDR3 is 13 residues long. CDR1 is MDHEN, CDR2 SYDVKM, per germline. Trimming cost V 2 bases and J 1 base, with 6 bases left between them. The TCR originated in a woman aged 25 to 45 who had recovered from COVID-19. The sequenced sample was peripheral blood. The chain carries TRBV28 and TRBJ2-7; no reliable D call. The CDR3 DNA sequence: TGTGCCAGCAGTTTACCCGGGTCCTACGAGCAGTACTTC. This gives the protein CASSLPGSYEQYF.